A single sample gave rise to the 13 T cell receptor beta chains below, sequenced in a study of CXCR3-negative and CXCR3-positive naive CD8 T cells. Libraries of TRB cDNA were made by 5' RACE and carried UMIs. Using the 5' RACE reads, TCRdb records one entry per CDR3 protein without DNA. The listing records 50,000 to 75,000 distinct CDR3 sequences. Material for sequencing was naive CXCR3- CD8+ T cells from blood. As to subset: CD45RO-CCR7+CD27+CD95- naive CD8+ T cells lacking CXCR3 (TNR3-). The receptors stem from a human donor in good health. Some clones in this sample may be carry-over from other donors' samples.

V gene TRBV7-2 combines with J gene TRBJ2-3. This CDR3 contains 15 residues. CDR1 SGHTA and CDR2 FQGNSA come from the germline V gene. The CDR3 loop is CASSSTELSTDTQYF.

J is TRBJ1-6 and V is TRBV7-6; the D call from TCRdb, TRBD1, cannot be confirmed without DNA. Looked up from germline, CDR1 is SGHVS and CDR2 is FNYEAQ. This CDR3 has 17 amino acids. CDR3 protein: CASSLDGRLQGDSPLHF.

The CDR3 here is CSANLGDYEQFF. This sequence joins TRBV20-1 and TRBJ2-1; as DNA is missing, the TRBD1 call by TCRdb cannot be tested. CDR3 size: 12 residues. The V gene's germline CDR1 is DFQATT and CDR2 SNEGSKA (reference sequence).

This chain uses TRBV12-3 or TRBV12-4 with TRBJ1-2; TCRdb's D gene call, TRBD1, goes unchecked for lack of DNA. This CDR3 comprises 13 residues. CDR3 sequence: CASSLGQGNGYTF.

The chain is built from TRBV9 and TRBJ2-5; TCRdb's D call of TRBD2 is untestable without DNA. Per germline, CDR1 SGDLS and CDR2 YYNGEE. This CDR3 has 14 amino acids. CDR3 protein: CASSAWTDQETQYF.

V is TRBV21-1 and J is TRBJ2-7. TRBV21-1 is recorded as a pseudogene. The CDR3 totals 16 residues. This chain's CDR3 is CASSKVALAVKYEQYF.

This sequence joins TRBV6-2 or TRBV6-3 and TRBJ2-7; TCRdb indicates TRBD1, and absent DNA this call remains unverified. The CDR3 sequence is 14 residues long. The germline CDR1 and CDR2 sequences are MNHEY and SVGEGT. This CDR3 is CASSYQGANYEQYF.

This rearrangement joins TRBV3-1 to TRBJ2-2; the TCRdb call, TRBD2, lacks DNA for checking. The CDR3 is made up of 17 amino acids. The germline V gene has CDR1 LGHDT and CDR2 YNNKEL (reference sequence). The CDR3 loop is CASSSVRGSGGTGELFF.

The V gene is TRBV6-5, the J gene TRBJ2-7; TCRdb selects TRBD1, and the lack of DNA leaves this call unchecked. The CDR3 contains 16 residues. CDR1 MNHEY and CDR2 SVGAGI come from the germline V gene. The chain's CDR3 is CASSLVDTALPYEQYF.

J is TRBJ2-5 and V is TRBV14; TCRdb lists TRBD1, though no DNA is available to test this call. Per germline, CDR1 SGHDN and CDR2 FVKESK. This CDR3 spans 14 amino acids. The CDR3 loop is CASSQVGGGETQYF.

The chain uses TRBV7-6 and TRBJ2-5; TCRdb's D gene call, TRBD2, goes unchecked for lack of DNA. Germline values: CDR1 SGHVS, CDR2 FNYEAQ. The CDR3 is 14 residues long. The CDR3: CASSSRLVEETQYF.

The rearrangement joins TRBV5-1 to TRBJ2-3. Germline assignment: CDR1 SGHRS and CDR2 YFSETQ. The CDR3 runs 14 residues. CDR3 loop: CASSWDTSTDTQYF.

CDR3 in amino acids: CASTKGGGGASTDTQYF. The chain couples TRBV9 to TRBJ2-3; absent DNA, TCRdb's TRBD1 call cannot be checked. Germline CDR1 is SGDLS and CDR2 is YYNGEE. This CDR3 contains 17 residues.